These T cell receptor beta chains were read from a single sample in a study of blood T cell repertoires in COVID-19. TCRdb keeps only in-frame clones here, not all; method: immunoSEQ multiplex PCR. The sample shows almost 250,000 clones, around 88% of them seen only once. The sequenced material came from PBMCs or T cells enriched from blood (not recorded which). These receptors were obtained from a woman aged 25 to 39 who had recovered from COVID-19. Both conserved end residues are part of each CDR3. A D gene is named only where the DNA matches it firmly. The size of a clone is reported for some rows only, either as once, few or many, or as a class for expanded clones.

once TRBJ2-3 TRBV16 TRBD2 CASNPGGPYTQYF TGTGCCAGCAACCCGGGAGGGCCTTATACGCAGTATTTT
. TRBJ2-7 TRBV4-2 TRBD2 CASSQERRSSGRGSYEQYF TGTGCCAGCAGCCAAGAACGTCGGAGTAGCGGGAGAGGTTCCTACGAGCAGTACTTC
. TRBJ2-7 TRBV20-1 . CSASVQGYEQYF TGCAGTGCTAGTGTGCAGGGCTACGAGCAGTACTTC
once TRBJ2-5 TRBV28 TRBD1 CATSVTGGSETQYF TGTGCCACTTCAGTGACAGGGGGCTCTGAGACCCAGTACTTC
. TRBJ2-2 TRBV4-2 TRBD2 CASSQDTSGGTGELFF TGTGCCAGCAGCCAAGACACTAGCGGGGGCACCGGGGAGCTGTTTTTT
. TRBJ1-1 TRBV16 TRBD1 CASSPHGQENTEAFF TGTGCCAGCAGCCCCCACGGACAGGAGAACACTGAAGCTTTCTTT
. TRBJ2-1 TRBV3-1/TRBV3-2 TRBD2 CASSQDDPVRAGAEQFF TGTGCCAGCAGCCAAGATGACCCCGTGCGAGCGGGAGCTGAGCAGTTCTTC
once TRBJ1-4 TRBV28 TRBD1 CASSPRTGANPTNEKLFF TGTGCCAGCAGTCCGCGGACAGGGGCGAACCCAACTAATGAAAAACTGTTTTTT
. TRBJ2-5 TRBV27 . CASSPTRRGETQYF TGTGCCAGCAGCCCCACTAGACGGGGGGAGACCCAGTACTTC
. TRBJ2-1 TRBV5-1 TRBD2 CASSGSGIQNNEQFF TGCGCCAGCAGCGGTAGCGGGATTCAAAACAATGAGCAGTTCTTC
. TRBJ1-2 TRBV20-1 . CSATNYGYTF TGCAGTGCTACGAACTATGGCTACACCTTC
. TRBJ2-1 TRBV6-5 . CASSRNGVTGNEQFF TGTGCCAGCAGCCGCAATGGTGTAACGGGGAATGAGCAGTTCTTC
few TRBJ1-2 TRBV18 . CASSPRYYGYTF TGTGCCAGCTCCCCCAGGTACTATGGCTACACCTTC
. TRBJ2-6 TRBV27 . CASSSASGANVLTF TGTGCCAGCTCTAGTGCCTCTGGGGCCAACGTCCTGACTTTC
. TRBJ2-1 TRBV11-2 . CASSSRVGNEQFF TGTGCCAGCAGCTCACGTGTCGGCAATGAGCAGTTCTTC
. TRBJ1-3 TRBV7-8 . CASSLSRVASGNTIYF TGTGCCAGCAGCTTATCCAGGGTGGCCTCTGGAAACACCATATATTTT
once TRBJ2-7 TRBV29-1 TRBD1 CSVSRWDRGKEQYF TGCAGCGTTTCCCGGTGGGACAGGGGGAAAGAGCAGTACTTC
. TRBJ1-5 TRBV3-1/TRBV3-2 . CASSQYPPGQYNQPQHF TGTGCCAGCAGCCAGTATCCACCGGGACAATACAATCAGCCCCAGCATTTT
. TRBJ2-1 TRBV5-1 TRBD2 CASSLPTLAGGRYEQFF TGCGCCAGCAGCTTGCCCACACTAGCGGGAGGGAGATATGAGCAGTTCTTC
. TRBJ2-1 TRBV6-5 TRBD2 CASKRAGGDNEQFF TGTGCCAGCAAGAGAGCGGGAGGGGACAATGAGCAGTTCTTC
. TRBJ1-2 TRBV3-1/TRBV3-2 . CASSQLGASGYTF TGTGCCAGCAGCCAATTGGGGGCTTCTGGCTACACCTTC
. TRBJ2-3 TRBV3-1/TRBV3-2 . CASSQGPDLLFTDTQYF TGTGCCAGCAGCCAGGGCCCGGACTTGCTCTTCACAGATACGCAGTATTTT
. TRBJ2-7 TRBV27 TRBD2 CASSQGLGPYEQYF TGTGCCAGCAGTCAAGGACTAGGGCCCTACGAGCAGTACTTC
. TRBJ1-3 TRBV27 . CASSPGGGRSSGNTIYF TGTGCCAGCAGTCCCGGCGGGGGGCGATCCTCTGGAAACACCATATATTTT
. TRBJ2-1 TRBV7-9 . CASSLDGRSYNEQFF TGTGCCAGCAGCTTAGACGGTCGCTCCTACAATGAGCAGTTCTTC
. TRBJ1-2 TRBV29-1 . CSVVPEGSNYGYTF TGCAGCGTTGTACCCGAGGGTTCTAACTATGGCTACACCTTC
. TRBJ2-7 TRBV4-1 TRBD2 CASSQVVTSGRYEQYF TGCGCCAGCAGCCAAGTTGTGACTAGCGGGCGGTACGAGCAGTACTTC
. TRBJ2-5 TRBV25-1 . CASSEYMETQYF TGTGCCAGCAGTGAATATATGGAGACCCAGTACTTC